This T cell receptor beta chain was captured by sequencing in a study of regulatory T cells in long-lasting Graves disease. Germline loops: CDR1 GTSNPN, CDR2 SVGIG (reference sequence). The V and J ends lost 4 bases and 4 bases respectively, with 8 bases between them. The CDR3 is made up of 11 amino acids. Arm-PCR of CDR3 regions and iRepertoire HTBI primers were used to build TCR beta libraries. Via MiXCR, TCRdb re-called the multiplex PCR reads, giving one row per CDR3 protein. Of roughly 500,000 distinct CDR3 sequences listed, roughly 21% are singletons. Sample time point: persistent/refractory GD, antithyroid drugs over 5 years with positive TRAb. PBMC-extracted RNA yielded the TCR library.

This sequence originates from a female donor with Graves disease. Material: peripheral blood mononuclear cells (PBMCs), obtained when the disease was refractory, from a patient treated with antithyroid drugs. The chain links TRBV30 to TRBJ2-7; D is unclear. CDR3 sequence (DNA): TGTGCCTGGAAAGGTGGATACGAGCAGTACTTC. Protein: CAWKGGYEQYF.